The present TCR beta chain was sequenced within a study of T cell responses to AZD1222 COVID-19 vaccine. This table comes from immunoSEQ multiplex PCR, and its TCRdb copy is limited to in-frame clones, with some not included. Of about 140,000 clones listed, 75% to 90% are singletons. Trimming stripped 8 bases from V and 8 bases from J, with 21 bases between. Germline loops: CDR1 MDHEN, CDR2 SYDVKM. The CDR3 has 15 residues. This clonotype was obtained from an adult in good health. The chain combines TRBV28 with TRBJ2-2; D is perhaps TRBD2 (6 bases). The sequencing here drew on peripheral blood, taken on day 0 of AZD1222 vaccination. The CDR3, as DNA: TGTGCCAGCTCTACTCTCGGGAGCGGTCCGGGGGAGCTGTTTTTT. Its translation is CASSTLGSGPGELFF.